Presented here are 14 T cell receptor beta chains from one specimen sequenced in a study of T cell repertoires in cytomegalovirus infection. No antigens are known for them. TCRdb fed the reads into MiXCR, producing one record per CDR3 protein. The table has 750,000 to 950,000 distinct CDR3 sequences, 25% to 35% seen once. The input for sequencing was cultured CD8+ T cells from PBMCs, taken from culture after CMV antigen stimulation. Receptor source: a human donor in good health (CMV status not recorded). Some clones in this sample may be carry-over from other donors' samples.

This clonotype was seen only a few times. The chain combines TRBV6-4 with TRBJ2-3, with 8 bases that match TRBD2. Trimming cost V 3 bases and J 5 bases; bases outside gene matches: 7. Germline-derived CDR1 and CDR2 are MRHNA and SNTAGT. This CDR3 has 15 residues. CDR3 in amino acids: CASSEERGLRDTQYF. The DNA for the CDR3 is TGTGCCAGCAGTGAGGAGCGGGGGTTGCGAGATACGCAGTATTTT.

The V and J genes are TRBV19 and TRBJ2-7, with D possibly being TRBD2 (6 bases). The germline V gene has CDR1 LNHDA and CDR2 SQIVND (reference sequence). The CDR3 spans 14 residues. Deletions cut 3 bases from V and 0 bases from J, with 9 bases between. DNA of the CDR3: TGTGCCAGTAGTATCGGGACTCTCTCCTACGAGCAGTACTTC. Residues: CASSIGTLSYEQYF.

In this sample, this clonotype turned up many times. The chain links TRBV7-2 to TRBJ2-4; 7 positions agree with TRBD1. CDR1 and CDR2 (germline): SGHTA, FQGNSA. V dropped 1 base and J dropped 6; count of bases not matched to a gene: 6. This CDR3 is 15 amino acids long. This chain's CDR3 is CASSLVSQGVNIQYF. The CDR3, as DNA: TGTGCCAGCAGCTTAGTCTCCCAGGGGGTAAACATTCAGTACTTC.

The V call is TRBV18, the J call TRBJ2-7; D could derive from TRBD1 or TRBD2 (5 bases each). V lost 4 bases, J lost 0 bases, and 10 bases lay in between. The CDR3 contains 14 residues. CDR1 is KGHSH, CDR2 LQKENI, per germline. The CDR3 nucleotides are TGTGCCAGCTCACTACCAGGGACCTCCTACGAGCAGTACTTC. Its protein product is CASSLPGTSYEQYF.

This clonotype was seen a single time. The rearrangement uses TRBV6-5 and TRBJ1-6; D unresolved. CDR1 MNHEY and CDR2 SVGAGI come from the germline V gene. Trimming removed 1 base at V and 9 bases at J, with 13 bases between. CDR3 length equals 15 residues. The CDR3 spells CASSYYGSGGSPLHF. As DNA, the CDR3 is TGTGCCAGCAGTTACTACGGGTCAGGCGGTTCACCCCTCCACTTT.

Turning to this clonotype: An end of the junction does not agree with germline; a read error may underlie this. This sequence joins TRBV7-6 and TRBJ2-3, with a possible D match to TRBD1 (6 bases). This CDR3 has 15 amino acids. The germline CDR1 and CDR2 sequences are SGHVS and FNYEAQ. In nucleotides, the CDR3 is TGTGCTAGCAGCTTAGCCCCAGGGGCAGCAGATACGCAGTATTTT. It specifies CASSLAPGAADTQYF.

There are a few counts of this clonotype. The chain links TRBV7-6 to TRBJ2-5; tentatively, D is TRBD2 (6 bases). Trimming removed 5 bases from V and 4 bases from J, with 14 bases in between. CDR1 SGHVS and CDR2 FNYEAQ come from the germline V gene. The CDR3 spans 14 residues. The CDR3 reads CASSPAGGGETQYF. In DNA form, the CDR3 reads TGTGCCAGCAGCCCGGCTGGGGGAGGAGAGACCCAGTACTTC.

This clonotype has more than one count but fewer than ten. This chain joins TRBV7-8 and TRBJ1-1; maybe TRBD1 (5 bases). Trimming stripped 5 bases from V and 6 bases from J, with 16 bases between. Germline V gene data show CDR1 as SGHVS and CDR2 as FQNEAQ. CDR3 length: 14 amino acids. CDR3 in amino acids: CASSPGAGRPEAFF. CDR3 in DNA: TGTGCCAGCAGCCCCGGGGCAGGGCGCCCTGAAGCTTTCTTT.

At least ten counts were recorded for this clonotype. For the CDR3, the DNA is TGCAGTGCTAGGGCGTCGGGACAGGGGGCCGGGGAGCTGTTTTTT. Protein sequence: CSARASGQGAGELFF. The chain links TRBV20-1 to TRBJ2-2; 11 nucleotides match TRBD1. This CDR3 has 15 amino acids. CDR1 and CDR2 from the germline V gene are DFQATT and SNEGSKA (reference sequence). V dropped 3 bases and J dropped 6; count of bases not matched to a gene: 6.

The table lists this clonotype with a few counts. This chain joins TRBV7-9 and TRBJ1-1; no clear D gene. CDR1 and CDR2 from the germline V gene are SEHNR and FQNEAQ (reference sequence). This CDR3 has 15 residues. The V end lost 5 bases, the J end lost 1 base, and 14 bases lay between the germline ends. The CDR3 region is CASSRLGQWNTEAFF. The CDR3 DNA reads TGTGCCAGCAGCCGACTAGGGCAATGGAACACTGAAGCTTTCTTT.

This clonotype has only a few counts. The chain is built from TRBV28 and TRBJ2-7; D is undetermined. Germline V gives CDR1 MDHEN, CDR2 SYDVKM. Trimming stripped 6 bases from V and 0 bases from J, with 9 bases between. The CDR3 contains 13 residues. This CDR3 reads CASSPVGSYEQYV. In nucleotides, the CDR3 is TGTGCCAGCAGCCCCGTGGGCTCCTACGAGCAGTACGTC.

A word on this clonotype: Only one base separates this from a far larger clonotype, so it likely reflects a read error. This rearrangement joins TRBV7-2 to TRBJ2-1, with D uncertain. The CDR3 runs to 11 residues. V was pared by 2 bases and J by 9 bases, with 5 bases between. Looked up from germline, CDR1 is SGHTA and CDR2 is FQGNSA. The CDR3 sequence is CASSLNGEQFF. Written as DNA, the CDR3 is TGTGCCAGCAGCTTAAATGGTGAGCAGTTCTTC.

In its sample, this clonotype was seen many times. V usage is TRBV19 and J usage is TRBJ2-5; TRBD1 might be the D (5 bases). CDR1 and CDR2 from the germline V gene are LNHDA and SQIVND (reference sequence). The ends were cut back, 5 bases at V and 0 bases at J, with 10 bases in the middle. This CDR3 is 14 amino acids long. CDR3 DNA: TGTGCCAGTAGTTCCCAGGGCCACCAAGAGACCCAGTACTTC. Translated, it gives CASSSQGHQETQYF. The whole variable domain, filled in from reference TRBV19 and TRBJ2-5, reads DGGITQSPKYLFRKEGQNVTLSCEQNLNHDAMYWYRQDPGQGLRLIYYSQIVNDFQKGDIAEGYSVSREKKESFPLTVTSAQKNPTAFYLCASSSQGHQETQYFGPGTRLLVL.

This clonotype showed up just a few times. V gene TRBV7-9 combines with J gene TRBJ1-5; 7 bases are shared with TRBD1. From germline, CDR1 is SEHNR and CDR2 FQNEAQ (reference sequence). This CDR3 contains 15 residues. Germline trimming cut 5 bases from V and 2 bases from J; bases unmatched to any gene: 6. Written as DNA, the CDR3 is TGTGCCAGCAGCACAGGGGAAGGGCGCAATCAGCCCCAGCATTTT. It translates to CASSTGEGRNQPQHF.